The 23 T cell receptor beta chains listed next were all sequenced from one sample in a study of blood T cell repertoires in COVID-19. Assay used: immunoSEQ multiplex PCR; TCRdb lists only in-frame clones, some missing. The sample yields about 300,000 clones, around 90% seen once. The sample consisted of peripheral blood. The receptors shown here come from a man between 65 and 85 years old with acute or convalescent COVID-19.

This chain joins TRBV6-2 or TRBV6-3 and TRBJ2-5, with 12 bases identical to TRBD2. The junction had 10 bases not matched to a gene; V was cut back by 6 bases and J by 5 bases. Germline V gene sequence: CDR1 MNHEY, CDR2 SVGEGT. The CDR3 is 16 amino acids. DNA for the CDR3: TGTGCCAGCAGCAGACCTAGCGGGGGGGCGCCGGAGACCCAGTACTTC. The encoded protein is CASSRPSGGAPETQYF.

CDR3 region: CSSLVQGNYGYTF. The CDR3 DNA reads TGCAGCTCACTCGTACAGGGGAACTATGGCTACACCTTC. The chain recombines TRBV29-1 with TRBJ1-2; 7 bases fit TRBD1. The CDR3 spans 13 residues. V shed 8 bases, J shed 2 bases, and the junction held 8 bases outside the gene matches. Germline V gene data show CDR1 as SQVTM and CDR2 as ANQGSEA.

The chain links TRBV7-2 to TRBJ1-4, with a weak D call TRBD1 (5 bases). V gave up 8 bases and J gave up 7 bases, with 17 bases separating them. This CDR3 spans 14 amino acids. Germline assignment: CDR1 SGHTA and CDR2 FQGNSA. The CDR3 DNA reads TGTGCCAGCCGGCCGGGCAGGGAGGGTGAAAAACTGTTTTTT. This translates into CASRPGREGEKLFF.

The V gene is TRBV14, the J gene TRBJ2-3; a weak D match, TRBD1 (5 bases). The CDR3 contains 17 residues. CDR1 and CDR2 from the germline V gene are SGHDN and FVKESK. Trimming pared 4 bases from V and 2 bases from J, leaving 19 bases between. CDR3 protein: CASSLHLGLGITDTQYF. The CDR3 coding sequence is TGTGCCAGCAGCCTCCACTTGGGGCTAGGGATCACAGATACGCAGTATTTT.

The rearrangement links TRBV5-1 to TRBJ2-7; 10 bases fit TRBD1. Germline values: CDR1 SGHRS, CDR2 YFSETQ. This CDR3 region has 15 residues. The ends lost 0 bases at V and 4 bases at J; junction bases unmatched: 4. The CDR3 sequence is CASSLGGQGLYEQYF. The CDR3 DNA reads as TGCGCCAGCAGCTTGGGGGGACAGGGGCTATACGAGCAGTACTTC.

This clone showed up just once. V is TRBV5-4 and J is TRBJ2-5; the D gene is possibly TRBD2 (5 bases). Trimming took 2 bases from V and 5 from J, leaving 13 bases between them. CDR3 length: 14 amino acids. Germline V gene lookup returns CDR1 SGHNT and CDR2 YYREEE (reference sequence). The CDR3 sequence: CASSFGGRGETQYF. CDR3 DNA sequence: TGTGCCAGCAGCTTCGGCGGACGAGGGGAGACCCAGTACTTC.

The chain carries TRBV10-1 and TRBJ1-4, with D tentatively TRBD1 (5 bases). Trimming pared 0 bases from V and 7 bases from J, leaving 21 bases between. Germline CDR1 WNHNN, CDR2 SYGVQD (reference sequence). There are 18 residues in the CDR3. CDR3 region: CASSESRFGRGQGEKLFF. The DNA of the CDR3 is TGCGCCAGCAGTGAGTCACGGTTTGGGAGGGGTCAGGGTGAAAAACTGTTTTTT.

The CDR3 DNA follows: TGTGCCAGCAGCAGGGGGCCTAGGCAGCCCCAGCATTTT. Its translation is CASSRGPRQPQHF. The V gene is TRBV28, the J gene TRBJ1-5; 8 bases line up with TRBD1. This CDR3 comprises 13 residues. V was pared by 6 bases and J by 7 bases, with 5 bases of the junction left unmatched. Germline CDR1 is MDHEN and CDR2 is SYDVKM.

The chain couples TRBV6-1 to TRBJ1-3; D is ambiguous. The germline V gene encodes CDR1 MNHNS and CDR2 SASEGT. The CDR3 has 15 amino acids. V was cut by 1 base and J by 4 bases, with 11 bases left in between. The CDR3 sequence is CASSEVGRGGNTIYF. In DNA form, the CDR3 reads TGTGCCAGCAGTGAAGTAGGGAGAGGCGGAAACACCATATATTTT.

The chain combines TRBV7-2 with TRBJ2-7; D possibly corresponds to TRBD1 (6 bases). V shed 4 bases and J shed 2 bases, with 12 bases lying between them. CDR1 SGHTA and CDR2 FQGNSA come from the germline V gene. CDR3 length: 14 residues. The CDR3 reads CASSYTGQAYEQYF. DNA for the CDR3: TGTGCCAGCAGCTATACAGGGCAAGCCTACGAGCAGTACTTC.

V usage is TRBV5-1 and J usage is TRBJ1-1; TRBD1 matches at 7 bases. This CDR3 is built from 14 residues. The J segment lost 0 bases and the V segment lost 4 bases, leaving 3 bases of the junction unmatched. The V gene's germline CDR1 is SGHRS and CDR2 YFSETQ. This chain's CDR3 is CASSTGTVNTEAFF. The DNA for the CDR3 is TGCGCCAGCAGCACTGGGACAGTGAACACTGAAGCTTTCTTT. Variable domain in full (rest from reference TRBV5-1 and TRBJ1-1): KAGVTQTPRYLIKTRGQQVTLSCSPISGHRSVSWYQQTPGQGLQFLFEYFSETQRNKGNFPGRFSGRQFSNSRSEMNVSTLELGDSALYLCASSTGTVNTEAFFGQGTRLTVV.

The CDR3 loop is CASSHRAAGVKREQFF. As DNA, the CDR3 is TGTGCCAGCAGCCATCGGGCGGCGGGAGTCAAGCGTGAGCAGTTCTTC. The chain employs TRBV3-1 (or the pseudogene TRBV3-2) and TRBJ2-1, with 7 positions matching TRBD2. J gave up 9 bases and V 3 bases, and 14 bases lay outside the gene matches. This CDR3 region has 16 residues. Germline V gives CDR1 LGHDT, CDR2 YNNKEL (reference sequence).

This chain connects TRBV28 to TRBJ2-1; TRBD2 agrees at 11 bases. CDR1 is MDHEN, CDR2 SYDVKM, per germline. Losses at the gene ends were 8 bases for V and 5 bases for J; bases not matched to a gene: 8. This CDR3 has 15 residues. CDR3 protein: CASSVASGGNNEQFF. The CDR3 nucleotides read TGTGCCAGCTCCGTCGCTAGCGGGGGGAACAATGAGCAGTTCTTC.

CDR3 DNA: TGTGCCAGTAGTATCGGGCAGGGGGCTGGTGAAGCTTTCTTT. Its translation: CASSIGQGAGEAFF. V is TRBV19 and J is TRBJ1-1, with 8 bases aligning to TRBD1. The germline V gene encodes CDR1 LNHDA and CDR2 SQIVND (reference sequence). The V gene end was trimmed by 3 bases and the J gene end by 7 bases; junction bases not matched to a gene: 7. This CDR3 is 14 amino acids long.

The rearrangement links TRBV5-1 to TRBJ2-7, with D possibly being TRBD2 (6 bases). Germline CDR1 SGHRS, CDR2 YFSETQ. The CDR3 is made up of 12 amino acids. V dropped 5 bases and J dropped 4 bases, with 10 bases sitting between them. CDR3 amino acids: CASSYGGYEQYF. DNA for the CDR3: TGCGCCAGCAGTTACGGGGGTTACGAGCAGTACTTC.

The rearrangement links TRBV24-1 to TRBJ1-1, with D possibly TRBD1 on 5 matching bases. The length of the CDR3 is 15 residues. The V end was cut by 3 bases, the J end by 5 bases, with 15 bases between. The germline V gene encodes CDR1 KGHDR and CDR2 SFDVKD. The CDR3 protein is CATSDPNGGRTEAFF. In DNA form, the CDR3 reads TGTGCCACCAGTGATCCTAACGGGGGGAGGACTGAAGCTTTCTTT.

The chain joins TRBV27 to TRBJ1-6; perhaps TRBD1 as D (5 bases). The V end lost 1 base, the J end lost 8 bases, and 9 bases lay between the germline ends. Germline CDR1 MNHEY, CDR2 SMNVEV (reference sequence). The CDR3 has 14 amino acids. In DNA, the CDR3 is TGTGCCAGCAGTTTATTCCCACAGGATTCACCCCTCCACTTT. Amino acids: CASSLFPQDSPLHF.

This clone was counted only a few times. This rearrangement joins TRBV4-1 to TRBJ2-7, with TRBD1 matching over 8 bases. The germline V gene encodes CDR1 MGHRA and CDR2 YSYEKL. CDR3 length: 15 amino acids. V lost 2 bases, J lost 2 bases, and 5 bases stayed unmatched. Here the CDR3 reads CASSQYATGAYEQYF. In DNA form, the CDR3 reads TGCGCCAGCAGCCAATACGCGACAGGGGCCTACGAGCAGTACTTC.

This rearrangement joins TRBV28 to TRBJ1-3; 7 positions agree with TRBD1. In germline, CDR1 is MDHEN, CDR2 SYDVKM. CDR3 length: 14 amino acids. J lost 3 bases, V lost 5 bases, and 4 bases had no gene match. CDR3 protein: CASSERDSGNTIYF. The CDR3 DNA reads as TGTGCCAGCAGTGAGAGGGACAGTGGAAACACCATATATTTT.

This clone appeared a single time. The rearrangement links TRBV10-3 to TRBJ2-1; 8 positions match TRBD1. CDR1 and CDR2 from the germline V gene are ENHRY and SYGVKD. This CDR3 contains 15 residues. V lost 6 bases and J lost 4; bases outside the gene matches: 8. CDR3 DNA: TGTGCCATCAGAGGACAGGGCGCAAGGTACAATGAGCAGTTCTTC. As protein: CAIRGQGARYNEQFF.

This chain links TRBV5-4 with TRBJ1-2, with 8 bases that match TRBD1. This CDR3 is built from 19 residues. The V gene's germline CDR1 is SGHNT and CDR2 YYREEE (reference sequence). V trimming: 0 bases; J trimming: 7 bases; junction bases outside the gene matches: 20. This chain's CDR3 is CASSLGPGQVSPGISGYTF. The CDR3 DNA reads TGTGCCAGCAGCTTGGGTCCGGGACAGGTGTCACCCGGGATCTCTGGCTACACCTTC.

This sequence joins TRBV6-4 and TRBJ2-2, with 7 bases matching TRBD2. Germline V gene sequence: CDR1 MRHNA, CDR2 SNTAGT. The CDR3 runs to 16 residues. Trimming at V came to 6 bases and at J to 6 bases, leaving 13 bases not matched to a gene. The CDR3 is CASSPEGLAEAGELFF. The CDR3 DNA follows: TGTGCCAGCAGCCCGGAGGGGCTAGCGGAAGCCGGGGAGCTGTTTTTT.

The count of this clone is one. This chain links TRBV3-1 (or the pseudogene TRBV3-2) with TRBJ1-2; D remains unclear. Trimming took off 4 bases at V and 1 base at J, with 10 bases between the two ends. Germline lookup yields CDR1 LGHDT and CDR2 YNNKEL (reference sequence). This CDR3 contains 14 residues. The CDR3 region is CASSREGGNYGYTF. As DNA, the CDR3 is TGTGCCAGCAGCCGTGAAGGAGGTAACTATGGCTACACCTTC.